A single sample is the source of the 31 T cell receptor beta chains below, sequenced in a study of sequential checkpoint blockade in melanoma. Some clones are missing from TCRdb's copy, which holds only in-frame ones; the method was immunoSEQ multiplex PCR. The sample carries about 37,000 clones, 32% recorded once. As to treatment: randomized to nivolumab then ipilimumab (arm A) or the reverse (arm B). The material was tumor tissue (inferred from file names), obtained from a patient given nivolumab and ipilimumab in sequence. These TCRs come from a human donor with melanoma.

This clone appeared a few times. The chain links TRBV30 to TRBJ1-2, with D hard to call. Germline V gene lookup returns CDR1 GTSNPN and CDR2 SVGIG (reference sequence). The CDR3 length is 13 residues. Between the trimmed V and J ends, which lost 4 bases and 4 bases, there was a span of 13 bases. The CDR3 nucleotides read TGTGCCTGGACGGGCCGGACCGCCTATGGCTACACCTTC. It yields the protein CAWTGRTAYGYTF.

This clone has just a few counts. The chain carries TRBV15 and TRBJ2-7; maybe TRBD1 (5 bases). CDR1 and CDR2 from the germline V gene are LNHNV and YYDKDF (reference sequence). The CDR3 runs 15 residues. V was trimmed by 5 bases and J by 0 bases, leaving 14 bases between them. CDR3 sequence (DNA): TGTGCCACCAGCGGTGGGGCAATTGACTCCTACGAGCAGTACTTC. Protein product: CATSGGAIDSYEQYF.

This clone has a handful of counts. The chain combines TRBV6-8 with TRBJ2-7, with TRBD1 matching over 10 bases. CDR1 MNHGY and CDR2 SAAAGT come from the germline V gene. This CDR3 contains 14 residues. V dropped 6 bases and J dropped 6; count of bases not matched to a gene: 8. CDR3 region: CASSSTGQGREQYF. CDR3 bases: TGTGCCAGCAGCTCGACGGGACAGGGGCGCGAGCAGTACTTC.

This chain uses TRBV28 with TRBJ2-1; the match to TRBD2 covers 9 bases. Germline trimming cut 1 base from V and 15 bases from J; bases unmatched to any gene: 4. This CDR3 region has 12 residues. From germline, CDR1 is MDHEN and CDR2 SYDVKM. In DNA, the CDR3 is TGTGCCAGCAGTTTATCAACTAGCGGGTCGTTCTTC. Encoded protein: CASSLSTSGSFF.

The V and J genes are TRBV28 and TRBJ1-1; tentatively, D is TRBD1 (5 bases). CDR1 and CDR2 (germline): MDHEN, SYDVKM. The CDR3 consists of 14 residues. Trimming left V 6 bases short and J 3 bases short, with 14 bases between. The CDR3 sequence: CASSQISGYTEAFF. As DNA, the CDR3 is TGTGCCAGCAGCCAGATATCAGGGTACACTGAAGCTTTCTTT.

The table lists this clone with a count of one. The chain links TRBV19 to TRBJ2-2, with 10 bases identical to TRBD2. The germline V gene encodes CDR1 LNHDA and CDR2 SQIVND (reference sequence). The length of the CDR3 is 16 residues. With V trimmed by 3 bases and J by 4 bases, 5 bases remained unmatched. Written as DNA, the CDR3 is TGTGCCAGTAGTATGGGACTAGCGCTTGTCACCGGGGAGCTGTTTTTT. Protein product: CASSMGLALVTGELFF.

This clone occurred many times. CDR3 loop: CASSLRDPNSNQPQHF. The CDR3 DNA reads TGTGCCAGCAGCCTGAGGGATCCGAATAGCAATCAGCCCCAGCATTTT. The J gene is TRBJ1-5, the V gene TRBV11-3; D is unresolved. V was trimmed by 5 bases and J by 0 bases, leaving 14 bases between them. The CDR3 has 16 amino acids. Per germline, CDR1 SGHNT and CDR2 YENEEA. Filled out from reference TRBV11-3 and TRBJ1-5, the complete variable domain reads EAGVVQSPRYKIIEKKQPVAFWCNPISGHNTLYWYLQNLGQGPELLIRYENEEAVDDSQLPKDRFSAERLKGVDSTLKIQPAELGDSAVYLCASSLRDPNSNQPQHFGDGTRLSIL.

V gene TRBV9 combines with J gene TRBJ2-2; D assignment may be TRBD1 or TRBD2 (5 bases each). The V gene's germline CDR1 is SGDLS and CDR2 YYNGEE. The CDR3 totals 17 residues. Deletions cut 3 bases from V and 3 bases from J, with 18 bases between. The CDR3 DNA sequence: TGTGCCAGCAGCGGGGACCAGGGCCTTTATGACACCGGGGAGCTGTTTTTT. This gives the protein CASSGDQGLYDTGELFF. Together with reference TRBV9 and TRBJ2-2, the CDR3 gives the full variable domain: DSGVTQTPKHLITATGQRVTLRCSPRSGDLSVYWYQQSLDQGLQFLIQYYNGEERAKGNILERFSAQQFPDLHSELNLSSLELGDSALYFCASSGDQGLYDTGELFFGEGSRLTVL.

The chain carries TRBV1 and TRBJ2-1; the DNA was not compared with TRBD2, the D call given in the table. TRBV1 is noted as a pseudogene. CDR3 length equals 21 residues. CDR3 region: CASSQEESVGLAGGKYNEQFF. In DNA form, the CDR3 reads TGCGCCAGCAGCCAAGAAGAGTCGGTAGGGCTAGCGGGAGGGAAATACAATGAGCAGTTCTTC.

This clone was recorded many times. This chain uses TRBV11-3 with TRBJ1-6; D is unresolved. In germline, CDR1 is SGHNT, CDR2 YENEEA. The length of the CDR3 is 14 residues. Trimming took 2 bases from V and 7 from J, leaving 9 bases between them. The DNA for the CDR3 is TGTGCCAGCAGCTTAAGCTCCCTCAATTCACCCCTCCACTTT. Its translation: CASSLSSLNSPLHF.

The V gene is TRBV4-1, the J gene TRBJ2-3, with D maybe TRBD1 (5 bases). V was trimmed by 0 bases and J by 0 bases, leaving 16 bases between them. Germline CDR1 MGHRA, CDR2 YSYEKL. This CDR3 has 18 amino acids. CDR3 in amino acids: CASSQDKVGKGSTDTQYF. DNA of the CDR3: TGCGCCAGCAGCCAAGATAAGGTTGGGAAGGGGAGCACAGATACGCAGTATTTT.

DNA of the CDR3: TGTGCCAGCTCGGCAGGGGCTGGAGCTAACTATGGCTACACCTTC. It is translated as CASSAGAGANYGYTF. The gene calls are TRBV18 and TRBJ1-2; perhaps TRBD1 as D (6 bases). V lost 6 bases to trimming and J lost 0 bases, with 14 bases between them. This CDR3 has 15 amino acids. CDR1 and CDR2 from the germline V gene are KGHSH and LQKENI.

This sequence joins TRBV23-1 and TRBJ2-4; 11 bases line up with TRBD1. TRBV23-1 counts as an open reading frame of uncertain function. With 6 bases clipped from V and 3 bases from J, the junction kept 13 bases outside the gene matches. This CDR3 spans 18 amino acids. This CDR3 is CASSPGRGQGEFKNIQYF. The CDR3 DNA reads as TGCGCCAGCAGCCCTGGTAGGGGACAGGGGGAGTTCAAAAACATTCAGTACTTC.

The chain joins TRBV19 to TRBJ1-2, with D possibly matching TRBD1 (5 bases). From germline, CDR1 is LNHDA and CDR2 SQIVND (reference sequence). This CDR3 region has 14 residues. Between the trimmed V and J ends, which lost 1 base and 8 bases, there was a span of 14 bases. The DNA for the CDR3 is TGTGCCAGTAGTATAGGTTCGGGGACGGACGGCTACACCTTC. Amino acid sequence: CASSIGSGTDGYTF.

The V and J genes are TRBV29-1 and TRBJ1-3; 7 positions agree with TRBD1. The CDR3 spans 16 residues. After removal of 7 bases from V and 1 base from J, the junction contained 13 bases not matched to a gene. Germline CDR1 reads SQVTM; CDR2 reads ANQGSEA. Written as DNA, the CDR3 is TGCAGCGGTCCTGAGACAGGGCTCGCTTCTGGAAACACCATATATTTT. This gives the protein CSGPETGLASGNTIYF.

This chain connects TRBV28 to TRBJ1-6; D perhaps matches TRBD1 (6 bases). The CDR3 is 15 residues long. V was clipped by 9 bases and J by 4 bases, with 16 bases between them. Germline V gives CDR1 MDHEN, CDR2 SYDVKM. For the CDR3, the DNA is TGTGCCAGTGCTGAGGAGGGGGGATATAATTCACCCCTCCACTTT. Its translation: CASAEEGGYNSPLHF. Together with reference TRBV28 and TRBJ1-6, the CDR3 gives the full variable domain: DVKVTQSSRYLVKRTGEKVFLECVQDMDHENMFWYRQDPGLGLRLIYFSYDVKMKEKGDIPEGYSVSREKKERFSLILESASTNQTSMYLCASAEEGGYNSPLHFGNGTRLTVT.

This clone was picked up a small number of times. The V call is TRBV11-3, the J call TRBJ2-3, with D unresolved. From germline, CDR1 is SGHNT and CDR2 YENEEA. The CDR3 length is 15 residues. V gave up 2 bases and J gave up 3 bases, with 12 bases separating them. The CDR3, as DNA: TGTGCCAGCAGCTTATGGGCAGATCTTACAGATACGCAGTATTTT. Its translation is CASSLWADLTDTQYF. Filled out from reference TRBV11-3 and TRBJ2-3, the complete variable domain reads EAGVVQSPRYKIIEKKQPVAFWCNPISGHNTLYWYLQNLGQGPELLIRYENEEAVDDSQLPKDRFSAERLKGVDSTLKIQPAELGDSAVYLCASSLWADLTDTQYFGPGTRLTVL.

The rearrangement joins TRBV9 to TRBJ2-4, with D perhaps TRBD1 (6 bases). The CDR3 contains 16 residues. From germline, CDR1 is SGDLS and CDR2 YYNGEE. V lost 3 bases to trimming and J lost 6 bases, with 19 bases between them. CDR3 nucleotide sequence: TGTGCCAGCAGCGGACTCTCCGGGACATACACAAACATTCAGTACTTC. Translating gives CASSGLSGTYTNIQYF.

This chain joins TRBV18 and TRBJ2-7; D tentatively fits TRBD1 or TRBD2 (5 bases each). The length of the CDR3 is 15 residues. Germline V gene sequence: CDR1 KGHSH, CDR2 LQKENI. The V end lost 3 bases, the J end lost 5 bases, and 17 bases lay between the germline ends. In nucleotides, the CDR3 is TGTGCCAGCTCACCTCCGCAGGGAGTATACCACGAGCAGTACTTC. The encoded protein is CASSPPQGVYHEQYF.

V and J are TRBV5-1 and TRBJ2-1, with 13 bases matching TRBD2. This CDR3 contains 15 residues. Germline CDR1 SGHRS, CDR2 YFSETQ. V shed 4 bases, J shed 7 bases, and the junction held 5 bases outside the gene matches. The CDR3 bases are TGCGCCAGCAGCCAAGGACTAGCGGGAGCAAATGAGCAGTTCTTC. Translation gives CASSQGLAGANEQFF.

In this sample, this clone turned up a few times. The chain is built from TRBV9 and TRBJ2-7, with TRBD2 matching over 13 bases. CDR1 is SGDLS and CDR2 is YYNGEE in the germline V gene. The CDR3 spans 13 residues. The J segment lost 9 bases and the V segment lost 4 bases, leaving 4 bases of the junction unmatched. The CDR3 spells CASSFWTSGGQYF. DNA of the CDR3: TGTGCCAGCAGCTTTTGGACTAGCGGGGGGCAGTACTTC. Based on the CDR3 plus reference TRBV9 and TRBJ2-7, the full variable domain is DSGVTQTPKHLITATGQRVTLRCSPRSGDLSVYWYQQSLDQGLQFLIQYYNGEERAKGNILERFSAQQFPDLHSELNLSSLELGDSALYFCASSFWTSGGQYFGPGTRLTVT.

The genes are TRBV6-8 and TRBJ2-7, with D possibly being TRBD2 (6 bases). This CDR3 region has 13 residues. Germline assignment: CDR1 MNHGY and CDR2 SAAAGT. V was trimmed by 7 bases and J by 2 bases, leaving 12 bases between them. CDR3: CASKPGDTYEQYF. In DNA form, the CDR3 reads TGTGCCAGCAAACCGGGAGACACCTACGAGCAGTACTTC.

This chain connects TRBV19 to TRBJ1-5; possibly TRBD1 for D (6 bases). CDR3 length equals 12 residues. Per the germline V gene, CDR1 is LNHDA and CDR2 is SQIVND (reference sequence). Trimming removed 6 bases from V and 7 bases from J, with 10 bases in between. CDR3 sequence: CASRTGNQPQHF. CDR3 nucleotide sequence: TGTGCCAGTAGAACAGGGAACCAGCCCCAGCATTTT.

The CDR3 reads CASSVDVRQGLDEQFF. The CDR3 DNA reads TGTGCCAGCAGCGTAGATGTCCGGCAGGGTCTCGATGAGCAGTTCTTC. The genes are TRBV9 and TRBJ2-1, with D tentatively TRBD1 (5 bases). This CDR3 has 16 residues. CDR1 and CDR2 from the germline V gene are SGDLS and YYNGEE. Trimming pared 0 bases from V and 8 bases from J, leaving 18 bases between.

The rearrangement uses TRBV2 and TRBJ2-2; 8 nucleotides line up with TRBD1. Germline V gives CDR1 SNHLY, CDR2 FYNNEI. V gave up 6 bases and J gave up 4 bases; unmatched junction bases: 10. This CDR3 contains 16 residues. CDR3 sequence: CASSVRTGLITGELFF. The DNA for the CDR3 is TGTGCCAGCAGCGTTAGGACAGGGCTGATCACCGGGGAGCTGTTTTTT.

This rearrangement joins TRBV7-4 to TRBJ1-1, with D unclear. Germline lookup yields CDR1 SGHVT and CDR2 SQSDAQ. V was pared by 5 bases and J by 3 bases, with 10 bases between. CDR3 size: 13 residues. CDR3 loop: CASSPQRDTEAFF. Here the CDR3 DNA reads TGTGCCAGCAGCCCCCAAAGGGACACTGAAGCTTTCTTT.

This clone was observed a handful of times. The V and J genes are TRBV10-3 and TRBJ1-2; maybe TRBD1 (6 bases). Germline V gives CDR1 ENHRY, CDR2 SYGVKD. CDR3 length equals 14 residues. V was cut by 0 bases and J by 7 bases, with 12 bases left in between. The CDR3 bases are TGTGCCATCAGTGAGTCGAACAGGGCTGGTGGCTACACCTTC. Translation: CAISESNRAGGYTF.

J is TRBJ1-3 and V is TRBV19; the D is unclear. This CDR3 comprises 13 residues. Germline V CDR1 and CDR2: LNHDA, SQIVND (reference sequence). Trimming cost V 6 bases and J 0 bases, with 6 bases left between them. The CDR3 is CASRRLSGNTIYF. The CDR3 DNA reads as TGTGCCAGTAGGCGGCTCTCTGGAAACACCATATATTTT.

The V call is TRBV19, the J call TRBJ1-1; no definite D call. The CDR3 is made up of 13 amino acids. Germline assignment: CDR1 LNHDA and CDR2 SQIVND (reference sequence). Deletions cut 4 bases from V and 3 bases from J, with 9 bases between. The CDR3 sequence: CASSTPLYTEAFF. The CDR3 nucleotides read TGTGCCAGTAGTACGCCCCTGTACACTGAAGCTTTCTTT. The variable domain in full, completed from reference TRBV19 and TRBJ1-1, reads DGGITQSPKYLFRKEGQNVTLSCEQNLNHDAMYWYRQDPGQGLRLIYYSQIVNDFQKGDIAEGYSVSREKKESFPLTVTSAQKNPTAFYLCASSTPLYTEAFFGQGTRLTVV.

This chain connects TRBV6-8 to TRBJ1-2; D is possibly TRBD1 (6 bases). Trimming left V 2 bases short and J 5 bases short, with 18 bases between. CDR3 length: 16 residues. Germline CDR1 is MNHGY and CDR2 is SAAAGT. The CDR3: CASSYGGSFHLYGYTF. The CDR3 nucleotides read TGTGCCAGCAGTTACGGGGGCAGTTTCCATCTTTATGGCTACACCTTC.

DNA of the CDR3: TGCGCCAGCAGCTCCGGAACCCCCACAGATACGCAGTATTTT. It codes for CASSSGTPTDTQYF. The genes are TRBV5-1 and TRBJ2-3, with D uncertain. Trimming shortened V by 3 bases and J by 2 bases, and 10 bases separated the two germline ends. Germline V gene sequence: CDR1 SGHRS, CDR2 YFSETQ. There are 14 residues in the CDR3.